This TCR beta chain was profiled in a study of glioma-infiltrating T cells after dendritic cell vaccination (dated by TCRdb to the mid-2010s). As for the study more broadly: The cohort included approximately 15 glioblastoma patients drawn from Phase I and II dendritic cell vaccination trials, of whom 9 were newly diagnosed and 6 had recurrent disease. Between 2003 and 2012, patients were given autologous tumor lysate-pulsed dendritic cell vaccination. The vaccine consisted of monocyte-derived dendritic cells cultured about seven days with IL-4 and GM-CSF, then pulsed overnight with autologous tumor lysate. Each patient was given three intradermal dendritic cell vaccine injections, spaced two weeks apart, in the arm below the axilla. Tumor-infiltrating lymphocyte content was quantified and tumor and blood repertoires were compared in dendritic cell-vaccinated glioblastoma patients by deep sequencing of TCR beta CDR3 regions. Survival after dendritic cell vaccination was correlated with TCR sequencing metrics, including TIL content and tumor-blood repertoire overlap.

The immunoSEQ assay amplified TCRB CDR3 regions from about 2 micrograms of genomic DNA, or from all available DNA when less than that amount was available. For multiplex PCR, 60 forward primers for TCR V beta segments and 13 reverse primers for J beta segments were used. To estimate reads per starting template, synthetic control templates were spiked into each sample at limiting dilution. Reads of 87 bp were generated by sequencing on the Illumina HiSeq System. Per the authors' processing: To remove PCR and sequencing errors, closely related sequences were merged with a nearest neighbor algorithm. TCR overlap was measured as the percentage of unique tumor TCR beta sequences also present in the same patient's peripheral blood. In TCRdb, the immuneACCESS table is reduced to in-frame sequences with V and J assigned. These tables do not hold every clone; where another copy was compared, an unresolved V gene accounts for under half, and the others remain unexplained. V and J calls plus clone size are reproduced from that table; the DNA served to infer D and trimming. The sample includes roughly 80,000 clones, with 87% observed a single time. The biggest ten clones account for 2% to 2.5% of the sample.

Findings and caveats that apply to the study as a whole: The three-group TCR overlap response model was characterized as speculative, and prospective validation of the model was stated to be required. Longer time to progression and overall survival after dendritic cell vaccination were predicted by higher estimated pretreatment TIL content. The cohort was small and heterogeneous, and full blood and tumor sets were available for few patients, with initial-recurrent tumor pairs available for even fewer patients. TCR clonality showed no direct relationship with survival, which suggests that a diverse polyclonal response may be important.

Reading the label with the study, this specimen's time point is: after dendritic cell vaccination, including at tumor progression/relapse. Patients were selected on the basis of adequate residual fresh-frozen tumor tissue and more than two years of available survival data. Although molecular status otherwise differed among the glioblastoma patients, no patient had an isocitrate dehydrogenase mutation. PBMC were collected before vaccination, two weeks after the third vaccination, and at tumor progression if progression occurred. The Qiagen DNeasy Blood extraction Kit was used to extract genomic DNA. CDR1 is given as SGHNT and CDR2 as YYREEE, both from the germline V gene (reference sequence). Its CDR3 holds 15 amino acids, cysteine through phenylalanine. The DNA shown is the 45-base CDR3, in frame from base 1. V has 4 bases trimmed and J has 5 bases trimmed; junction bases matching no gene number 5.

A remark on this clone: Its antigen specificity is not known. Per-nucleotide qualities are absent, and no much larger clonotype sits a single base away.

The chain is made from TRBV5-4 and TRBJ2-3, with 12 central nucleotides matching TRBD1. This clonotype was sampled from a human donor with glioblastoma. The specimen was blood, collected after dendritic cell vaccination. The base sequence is TGTGCCAGCAGCATGGGACAGGGGGCCGGAGATACGCAGTATTTT. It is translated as CASSMGQGAGDTQYF.